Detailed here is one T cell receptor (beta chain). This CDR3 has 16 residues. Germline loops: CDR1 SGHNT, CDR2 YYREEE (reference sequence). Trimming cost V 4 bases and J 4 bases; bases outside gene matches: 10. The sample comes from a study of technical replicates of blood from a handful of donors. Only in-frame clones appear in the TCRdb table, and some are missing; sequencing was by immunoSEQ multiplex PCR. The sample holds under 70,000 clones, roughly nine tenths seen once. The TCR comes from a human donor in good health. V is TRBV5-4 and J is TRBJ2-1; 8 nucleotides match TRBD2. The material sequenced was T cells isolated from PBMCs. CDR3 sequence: CASSLRAGVGYNEQFF. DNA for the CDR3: TGTGCCAGCAGCCTCCGAGCGGGAGTGGGTTACAATGAGCAGTTCTTC. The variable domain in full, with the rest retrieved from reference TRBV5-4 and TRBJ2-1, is ETGVTQSPTHLIKTRGQQVTLRCSSQSGHNTVSWYQQALGQGPQFIFQYYREEENGRGNFPPRFSGLQFPNYSSELNVNALELDDSALYLCASSLRAGVGYNEQFFGPGTRLTVL.